Listed below are T cell receptor beta chains from one sample, sequenced in a study of technical replicates of blood from a few donors. Clones were sequenced by immunoSEQ multiplex PCR, and TCRdb holds only the in-frame ones, with some missing. The table includes tens of thousands of clones, 90% to 95% detected once. Specimen: T cells isolated from PBMCs. Receptors originate from a human donor in good health. The CDR3 runs from the conserved cysteine through the conserved F or W. Each record gives: V gene, D gene, clone size, J gene, CDR3 DNA, CDR3 protein. A D gene is named only where the DNA matches it firmly. Expanded clones are given a class, and other clones once, few, many or no size at all.

>TRBV9|TRBD1|once|TRBJ2-3
TGTGCCAGCAGCGAGGGACAGGGGCATTACACAGATACGCAGTATTTT
CASSEGQGHYTDTQYF
>TRBV7-2|TRBD2|.|TRBJ2-2
TGTGCCATCCCGGGACTAGCCGGCGGGGAGCTGTTTTTT
CAIPGLAGGELFF
>TRBV2|TRBD1|few|TRBJ1-1
TGTGCCAGTGACAGGGGCACTGAAGCTTTCTTT
CASDRGTEAFF
>TRBV7-9|TRBD1|.|TRBJ1-6
TGTGCCAGCAGCCTCCGGACAGGGCCCAATTCACCCCTCCACTTT
CASSLRTGPNSPLHF
>TRBV6-6|TRBD2|.|TRBJ2-7
TGTGCCAGCAGTTACATCCGACTAGCAGGGCAGTACTTC
CASSYIRLAGQYF
>TRBV19|.|.|TRBJ2-1
TGTGCCAGTAGTATAGATCCCGGTGAGCAGTTCTTC
CASSIDPGEQFF
>TRBV29-1|TRBD2|.|TRBJ2-3
TGCAGCGTTGATGGGGCCTACAGGACTAGCGGGAGGACAGATACGCAGTATTTT
CSVDGAYRTSGRTDTQYF
>TRBV6-5|.|.|TRBJ2-7
TGTGCCAGCAGTCCAGGGGCTCCGGGTCGCGACGAGCAGTACTTC
CASSPGAPGRDEQYF
>TRBV5-6|.|.|TRBJ2-3
TGTGCCAGCAGCAGCCGTACCGGTAGCACAGATACGCAGTATTTT
CASSSRTGSTDTQYF
>TRBV6-5|.|once|TRBJ1-4
TGTGCCAGCAGTTACTCGGCGTCAGGGGCCGAAAAACTGTTTTTT
CASSYSASGAEKLFF
>TRBV7-9|.|.|TRBJ2-7
TGTGCCAGCACCCCGAGGGGGGGCTCCTACGAGCAGTACTTC
CASTPRGGSYEQYF